These 2 T cell receptor beta chains originate from one sample sequenced in a study of blood T cell repertoires in COVID-19. The method was immunoSEQ multiplex PCR; TCRdb's version includes in-frame clones alone and lacks a portion of them. The repertoire holds fewer than 350,000 clones, with about nine tenths as singletons. The sample comprised PBMCs or T cells enriched from blood (not recorded which). Every receptor here comes from a woman aged 40 to 50 who had recovered from COVID-19.

The chain employs TRBV11-2 and TRBJ2-1; possible D gene TRBD2, 5 bases. V dropped 2 bases and J dropped 4 bases, with 6 bases sitting between them. From germline, CDR1 is SGHAT and CDR2 FQNNGV. The CDR3 spans 13 residues. The CDR3 nucleotides are TGTGCCAGCAGCTTATGGAGGTACAATGAGCAGTTCTTC. Protein product: CASSLWRYNEQFF.

The chain links TRBV25-1 to TRBJ1-3; D might be TRBD1 (5 bases). Germline V gene sequence: CDR1 MGHDK, CDR2 SYGVNS. V lost 1 base, J lost 4 bases, and 17 bases lay in between. There are 17 residues in the CDR3. CDR3 sequence: CASSEFGSQGRGNTIYF. The CDR3 DNA reads TGTGCCAGCAGTGAATTTGGTTCTCAGGGCCGCGGAAACACCATATATTTT.